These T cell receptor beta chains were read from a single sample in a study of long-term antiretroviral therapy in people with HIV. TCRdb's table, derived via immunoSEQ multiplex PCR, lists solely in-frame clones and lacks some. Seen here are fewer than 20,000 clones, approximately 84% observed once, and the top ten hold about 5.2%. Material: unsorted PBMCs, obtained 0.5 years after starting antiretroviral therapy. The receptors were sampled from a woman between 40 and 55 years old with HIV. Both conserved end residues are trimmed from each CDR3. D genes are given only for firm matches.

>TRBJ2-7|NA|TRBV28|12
ASSLIETLGEQY
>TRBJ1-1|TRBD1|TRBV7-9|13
ASRELTGGNTEAF
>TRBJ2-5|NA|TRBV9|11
ASSVGGKETQY
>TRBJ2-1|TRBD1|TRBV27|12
ASSFWTGGNEQF
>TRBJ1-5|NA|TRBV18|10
ASSGVGQPQH
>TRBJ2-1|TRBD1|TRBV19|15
ASSTPRQGPLVDEQF
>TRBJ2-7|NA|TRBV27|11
ASRPWEDPRQY
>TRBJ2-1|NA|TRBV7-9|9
ASSQANEQF
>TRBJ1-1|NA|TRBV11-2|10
ASSLRDTEAF
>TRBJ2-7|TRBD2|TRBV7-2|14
ASSLLLAGTPYEQY
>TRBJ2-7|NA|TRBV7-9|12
ASSLSGKPDEQY
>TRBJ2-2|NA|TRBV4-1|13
ASSRAQANTGELF
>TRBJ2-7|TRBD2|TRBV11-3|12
ASSLEAGVPEQY
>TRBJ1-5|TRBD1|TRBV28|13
ASSRPGTGLQPQH
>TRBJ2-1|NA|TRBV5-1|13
ASGGRQVPYNEQF
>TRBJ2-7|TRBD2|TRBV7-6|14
ASSLGASGSWDEQY
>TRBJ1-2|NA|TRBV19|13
ASTLGEGRNYGYT
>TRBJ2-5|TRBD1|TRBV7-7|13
ASSPGTGRQETQY
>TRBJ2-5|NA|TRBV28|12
ASIQTGTIETQY
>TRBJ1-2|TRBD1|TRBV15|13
ATSLSPGGNDGYT
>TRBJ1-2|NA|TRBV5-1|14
ASSPSGGNFLYGYT
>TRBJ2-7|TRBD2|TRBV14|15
ASSQVSGGLSSYEQY
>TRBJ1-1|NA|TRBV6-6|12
ASSYSNLIPEAF
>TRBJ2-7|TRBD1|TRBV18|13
ASSWSDRVAYEQY
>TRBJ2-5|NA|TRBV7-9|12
ASSLVASQETQY
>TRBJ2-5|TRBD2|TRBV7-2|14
ASSRDERGYQETQY
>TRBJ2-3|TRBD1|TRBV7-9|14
ASSSGQGRGSDTQY
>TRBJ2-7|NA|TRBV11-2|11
ASSQQGTYEQY
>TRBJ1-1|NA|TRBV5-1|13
ASSLSLGLNTEAF
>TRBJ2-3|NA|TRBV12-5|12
ASGLEPFTDTQY
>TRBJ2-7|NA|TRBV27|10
ASSSGRQEQY
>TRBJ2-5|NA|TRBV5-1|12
ASSFSPDQETQY
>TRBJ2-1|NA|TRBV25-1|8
ASGYLGQF
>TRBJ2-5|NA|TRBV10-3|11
AISASGQETQY
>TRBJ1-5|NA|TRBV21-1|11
ASSKGGDQPQH
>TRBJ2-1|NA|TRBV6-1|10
ASSPGLNEQF
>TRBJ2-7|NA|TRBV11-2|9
ASSLAYEQY
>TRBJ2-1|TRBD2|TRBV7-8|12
ASSLGLAGNEQF
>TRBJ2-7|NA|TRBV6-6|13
ASSSPTGTSYEQY
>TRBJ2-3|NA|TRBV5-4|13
ASSLSGSPQDTQY
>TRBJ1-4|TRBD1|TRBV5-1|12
ASSLDRGNEKLF
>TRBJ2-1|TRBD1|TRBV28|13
ASRSPDRGRYEQF
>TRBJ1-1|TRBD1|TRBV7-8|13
ASSVYRGPNTEAF
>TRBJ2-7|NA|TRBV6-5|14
ASSYSTVGEVGEQY
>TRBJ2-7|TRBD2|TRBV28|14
ASSLAGTSGDYEQY
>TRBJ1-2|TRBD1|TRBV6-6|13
ASRGQGGANYGYT
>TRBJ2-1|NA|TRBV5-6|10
ASSPDLHLEF